Each of the 14 T cell receptor beta chains below was sequenced from the same sample in a study of long-term antiretroviral therapy in people with HIV. Runs used v3.0 of the immunoSEQ assay and were done at survey level. TCRdb's copy holds only in-frame clones and misses some; the assay was immunoSEQ multiplex PCR. This sample has tens of thousands of clones, with roughly 82% found just once. The starting material was unsorted PBMCs, obtained 0.3 years after starting antiretroviral therapy. These receptors all come from a man younger than 35 with HIV.

The sample holds a few counts of this clone. The chain uses TRBV2 and TRBJ2-7; no clear D. Germline V gene lookup returns CDR1 SNHLY and CDR2 FYNNEI. V was pared by 3 bases and J by 6 bases, with 15 bases between. The CDR3 extends over 14 amino acids. CDR3 nucleotides: TGTGCCAGCAGTGAGAGTGCGCGGTCTCTCGAGCAGTACTTC. This gives the protein CASSESARSLEQYF.

The sample holds one count of this clone. This chain connects TRBV10-3 to TRBJ1-6, with a possible D match to TRBD1 (6 bases). The V end was cut by 6 bases, the J end by 10 bases, with 16 bases between. There are 14 residues in the CDR3. Looked up from germline, CDR1 is ENHRY and CDR2 is SYGVKD. The CDR3 spells CAISPTGLESPLHF. CDR3 nucleotide sequence: TGTGCCATCAGCCCTACAGGGCTAGAGTCACCCCTCCACTTT.

The V gene is TRBV14, the J gene TRBJ2-7, with D uncertain. Trimming removed 3 bases at V and 2 bases at J, with 8 bases between. The V gene's germline CDR1 is SGHDN and CDR2 FVKESK. The CDR3 length is 13 residues. In DNA, the CDR3 is TGTGCCAGCAGCCAGGGAATTACCTACGAGCAGTACTTC. It is translated as CASSQGITYEQYF.

V is TRBV4-2 and J is TRBJ1-2; D gene unclear. This CDR3 is built from 13 residues. V gave up 0 bases and J gave up 8 bases, with 10 bases separating them. The germline V gene encodes CDR1 LGHNA and CDR2 YNFKEQ. In DNA form, the CDR3 reads TGTGCCAGCAGCCAAGATAAGATTGGGGGCTACACCTTC. It specifies CASSQDKIGGYTF.

The J gene is TRBJ1-4, the V gene TRBV5-4; TRBD1 is a possible D gene (6 bases). Germline-derived CDR1 and CDR2 are SGHNT and YYREEE (reference sequence). The V end lost 4 bases, the J end lost 8 bases, and 12 bases lay between the germline ends. This CDR3 has 13 amino acids. CDR3 region: CASSRDKGEKLFF. CDR3 DNA: TGTGCCAGCAGCAGGGACAAGGGCGAAAAACTGTTTTTT.

The chain has TRBV7-2 and TRBJ1-3; D call uncertain. This CDR3 is 14 amino acids long. Per germline, CDR1 SGHTA and CDR2 FQGNSA. The V and J ends lost 5 bases and 0 bases respectively, with 8 bases between them. CDR3 sequence (DNA): TGTGCCAGCAGCCTACGATTCTCTGGAAACACCATATATTTT. It codes for CASSLRFSGNTIYF. The full variable domain, its missing parts supplied by reference TRBV7-2 and TRBJ1-3, is GAGVSQSPSNKVTEKGKDVELRCDPISGHTALYWYRQSLGQGLEFLIYFQGNSAPDKSGLPSDRFSAERTGGSVSTLTIQRTQQEDSAVYLCASSLRFSGNTIYFGEGSWLTVV.

The chain is built from TRBV5-1 and TRBJ1-1; D gene unclear. CDR1 is SGHRS and CDR2 is YFSETQ in the germline V gene. This CDR3 spans 14 amino acids. The V end was cut by 0 bases, the J end by 5 bases, with 11 bases between. The CDR3 region has the DNA TGCGCCAGCAGCTTGGGAGGAGGTGGGACTGAAGCTTTCTTT. Its protein is CASSLGGGGTEAFF.

The chain carries TRBV15 and TRBJ2-1; TRBD2 might be the D (6 bases). This CDR3 is built from 15 residues. The V gene lost 0 bases and the J gene lost 6 bases, with 12 bases spanning the gap. The germline V gene encodes CDR1 LNHNV and CDR2 YYDKDF (reference sequence). The CDR3: CATSRDLDYINEQFF. The DNA for the CDR3 is TGTGCCACCAGCAGAGATTTGGACTATATCAATGAGCAGTTCTTC. Together with reference TRBV15 and TRBJ2-1, the CDR3 gives the full variable domain: DAMVIQNPRYQVTQFGKPVTLSCSQTLNHNVMYWYQQKSSQAPKLLFHYYDKDFNNEADTPDNFQSRRPNTSFCFLDIRSPGLGDTAMYLCATSRDLDYINEQFFGPGTRLTVL.

J is TRBJ2-1 and V is TRBV5-6; D is undetermined. Looked up from germline, CDR1 is SGHDT and CDR2 is YYEEEE. CDR3 size: 13 residues. The ends were cut back, 4 bases at V and 4 bases at J, with 9 bases in the middle. The CDR3 coding sequence is TGTGCCAGCAGCACGGACGGGTACAATGAGCAGTTCTTC. Translating it yields CASSTDGYNEQFF.

This clone has just a few counts. This chain connects TRBV9 to TRBJ2-2, with D perhaps TRBD1 (6 bases). Per germline, CDR1 SGDLS and CDR2 YYNGEE. The CDR3 contains 17 residues. V lost 0 bases and J 1 base, leaving 13 bases between the germline ends. The CDR3 protein is CASSVGRGGGNTGELFF. CDR3 coding DNA: TGTGCCAGCAGCGTAGGTCGTGGGGGCGGGAACACCGGGGAGCTGTTTTTT.

The CDR3 loop is CASSPRGGYGNIQYF. CDR3 nucleotides: TGTGCCAGTTCCCCCAGAGGGGGCTACGGAAACATTCAGTACTTC. This chain joins TRBV19 and TRBJ2-4; TRBD1 agrees at 7 bases. The length of the CDR3 is 15 residues. CDR1 is LNHDA and CDR2 is SQIVND in the germline V gene (reference sequence). The junction had 13 bases not matched to a gene; V was cut back by 8 bases and J by 6 bases.

The chain recombines TRBV7-2 with TRBJ1-2, with 8 bases that match TRBD1. This CDR3 has 16 residues. In germline, CDR1 is SGHTA, CDR2 FQGNSA. V was pared by 2 bases and J by 7 bases, with 12 bases of the junction left unmatched. CDR3 DNA: TGTGCCAGCAGCTTAAGCCTGGACAGGGATGTAGTTGGCTACACCTTC. Translating gives CASSLSLDRDVVGYTF.

The chain uses TRBV4-1 and TRBJ1-1; 7 bases are shared with TRBD1. CDR3 length equals 21 residues. The J segment lost 0 bases and the V segment lost 4 bases, leaving 23 bases of the junction unmatched. The germline gives CDR1 MGHRA, CDR2 YSYEKL. For the CDR3, the DNA is TGCGCCAGCAGCCCCCGGGCCCTAACAGGGGACGCACCCCTTATGAACACTGAAGCTTTCTTT. Translated: CASSPRALTGDAPLMNTEAFF.

V and J are TRBV6-6 and TRBJ2-4; unclear D gene. The CDR3 totals 15 residues. Trimming stripped 4 bases from V and 0 bases from J, with 10 bases between. Germline values: CDR1 MNHNY, CDR2 SVGAGI (reference sequence). As DNA, the CDR3 is TGTGCCAGCAGTTCCCTTTATTTAGCCAAAAACATTCAGTACTTC. Protein: CASSSLYLAKNIQYF.